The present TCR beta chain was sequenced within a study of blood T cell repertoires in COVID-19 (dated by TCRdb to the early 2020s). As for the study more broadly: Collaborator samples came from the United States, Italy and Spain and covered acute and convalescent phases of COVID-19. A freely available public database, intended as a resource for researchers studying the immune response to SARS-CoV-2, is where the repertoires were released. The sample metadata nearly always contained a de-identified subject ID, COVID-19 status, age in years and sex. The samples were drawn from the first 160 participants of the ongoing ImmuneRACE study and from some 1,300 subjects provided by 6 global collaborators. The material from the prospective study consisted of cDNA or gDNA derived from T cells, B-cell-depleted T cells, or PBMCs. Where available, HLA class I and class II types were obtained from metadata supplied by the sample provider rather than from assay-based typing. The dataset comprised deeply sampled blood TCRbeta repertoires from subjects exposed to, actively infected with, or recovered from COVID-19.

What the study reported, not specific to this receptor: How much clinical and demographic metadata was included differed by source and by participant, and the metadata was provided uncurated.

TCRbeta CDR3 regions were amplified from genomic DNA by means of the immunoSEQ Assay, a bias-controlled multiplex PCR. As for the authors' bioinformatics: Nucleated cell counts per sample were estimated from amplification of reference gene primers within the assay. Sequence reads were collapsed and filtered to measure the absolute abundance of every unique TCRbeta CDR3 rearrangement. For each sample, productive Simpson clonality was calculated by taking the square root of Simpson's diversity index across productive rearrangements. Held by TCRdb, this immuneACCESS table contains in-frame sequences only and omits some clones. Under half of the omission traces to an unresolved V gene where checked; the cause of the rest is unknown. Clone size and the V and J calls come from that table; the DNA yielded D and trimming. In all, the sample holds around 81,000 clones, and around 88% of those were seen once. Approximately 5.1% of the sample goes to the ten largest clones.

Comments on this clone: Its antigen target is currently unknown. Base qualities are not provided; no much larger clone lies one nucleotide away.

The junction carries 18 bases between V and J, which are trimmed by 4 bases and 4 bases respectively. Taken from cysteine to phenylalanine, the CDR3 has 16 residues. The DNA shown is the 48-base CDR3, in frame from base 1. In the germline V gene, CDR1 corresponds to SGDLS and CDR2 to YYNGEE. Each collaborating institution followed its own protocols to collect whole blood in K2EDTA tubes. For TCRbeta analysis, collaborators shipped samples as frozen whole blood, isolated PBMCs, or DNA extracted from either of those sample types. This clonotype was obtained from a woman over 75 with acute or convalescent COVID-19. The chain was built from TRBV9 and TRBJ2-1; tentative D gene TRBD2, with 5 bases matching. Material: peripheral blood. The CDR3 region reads CASSSAVEVQYNEQFF. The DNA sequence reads TGTGCCAGCAGCTCAGCGGTAGAGGTCCAATACAATGAGCAGTTCTTC.